The next 14 T cell receptor beta chains were all read from a single sample in a study of cytomegalovirus exposure and HLA in healthy donors. The PCR employed 60 Vbeta primers together with 13 Jbeta primers. Sequencing was performed with immunoSEQ multiplex PCR; in TCRdb, only in-frame clones are kept and a portion is missing. The table has roughly 200,000 clones, just over 75% seen once. Source material: PBMCs. The source is a young man in good health and CMV-seronegative.

The V gene is TRBV7-2, the J gene TRBJ2-1; TRBD1 is a possible D gene (6 bases). From germline, CDR1 is SGHTA and CDR2 FQGNSA. Deletions cut 5 bases from V and 4 bases from J, with 12 bases between. The length of the CDR3 is 14 residues. The CDR3 region is CASSTGWSYNEQFF. The CDR3 nucleotides read TGTGCCAGCAGCACAGGGTGGTCTTACAATGAGCAGTTCTTC.

The chain recombines TRBV9 with TRBJ2-3; 9 nucleotides agree with TRBD1. From germline, CDR1 is SGDLS and CDR2 YYNGEE. The CDR3 has 18 residues. The trim removed 4 bases at V and 4 bases at J, leaving 16 bases unmatched. CDR3 sequence reads: CASSTNSRPGQGSDTQYF. The CDR3 DNA reads TGTGCCAGCAGCACAAACTCTAGGCCGGGACAGGGATCAGATACGCAGTATTTT.

The V gene is TRBV28, the J gene TRBJ2-1; D not certain. This CDR3 is built from 12 residues. Trimming left V 3 bases short and J 10 bases short, with 10 bases between. Germline V gives CDR1 MDHEN, CDR2 SYDVKM. This CDR3 reads CASSLRQSEQFF. CDR3 nucleotides: TGTGCCAGCAGTTTGAGGCAGTCAGAGCAGTTCTTC.

The rearrangement links TRBV4-1 to TRBJ2-3, with a weak D call TRBD2 (7 bases). V was pared by 0 bases and J by 8 bases, with 12 bases between. The CDR3 is made up of 14 amino acids. Looked up from germline, CDR1 is MGHRA and CDR2 is YSYEKL. CDR3 nucleotide sequence: TGCGCCAGCAGCCAAGATCGGGGGGCGGTTACGCAGTATTTT. It specifies CASSQDRGAVTQYF.

This clone was observed a single time. This rearrangement joins TRBV27 to TRBJ2-1; a possible D gene is TRBD2 (6 bases). In germline, CDR1 is MNHEY, CDR2 SMNVEV (reference sequence). V was clipped by 10 bases and J by 4 bases, with 23 bases between them. The length of the CDR3 is 16 residues. The CDR3 sequence: CATRLEGGLSYNEQFF. The CDR3 coding sequence is TGTGCCACCAGGCTGGAGGGAGGACTGAGTTACAATGAGCAGTTCTTC.

CDR3 nucleotides: TGTGCCAGCAGACTCAGGACAGGGGTGGATACTGAAGCTTTCTTT. It specifies CASRLRTGVDTEAFF. V gene TRBV6-4 combines with J gene TRBJ1-1; 9 nucleotides align to TRBD1. Germline V gene lookup returns CDR1 MRHNA and CDR2 SNTAGT. The CDR3 length is 15 residues. Germline trimming cut 6 bases from V and 5 bases from J; bases unmatched to any gene: 10.

The rearrangement joins TRBV9 to TRBJ2-3; 8 bases are a match to TRBD2. The CDR3 runs to 14 residues. In germline, CDR1 is SGDLS, CDR2 YYNGEE. With 6 bases clipped from V and 0 bases from J, the junction kept 3 bases outside the gene matches. The CDR3 sequence: CASTGGGSTDTQYF. Written as DNA, the CDR3 is TGTGCCAGCACCGGCGGGGGGAGCACAGATACGCAGTATTTT.

The J gene is TRBJ1-1, the V gene TRBV28; 7 bases agree with TRBD1. Losses at the gene ends were 6 bases for V and 4 bases for J; bases not matched to a gene: 5. Germline CDR1 reads MDHEN; CDR2 reads SYDVKM. The CDR3 is made up of 13 amino acids. Here the CDR3 DNA reads TGTGCCAGCAGGGACAGGAAGGGCACTGAAGCTTTCTTT. Its protein is CASRDRKGTEAFF.

This clone was counted only a few times. Other DNA variants within this sample encode the same CDR3. This sequence joins TRBV10-2 and TRBJ2-7; 7 bases are shared with TRBD1. Per germline, CDR1 WSHSY and CDR2 SAAADI. CDR3 size: 12 residues. The J segment lost 1 base and the V segment lost 6 bases, leaving 0 bases of the junction unmatched. The CDR3 region has the DNA TGCGCCAGCAGGGGACAGTCCTACGAGCAGTACTTC. Translation: CASRGQSYEQYF.

This clone was detected only once. The rearrangement joins TRBV18 to TRBJ2-3; perhaps TRBD2 as D (5 bases). Germline V lookup: CDR1 KGHSH, CDR2 LQKENI. The CDR3 extends over 18 amino acids. V dropped 2 bases and J dropped 4 bases, with 22 bases sitting between them. CDR3 amino acids: CASSPDPPSSLDADTQYF. The CDR3 DNA follows: TGTGCCAGCTCACCAGATCCCCCTAGCTCGTTGGACGCAGATACGCAGTATTTT.

In DNA, the CDR3 is TGCAGCGGCGGACCCGGGGTCGAAGCTTTCTTT. Protein: CSGGPGVEAFF. The rearrangement uses TRBV29-1 and TRBJ1-1; D is ambiguous. This CDR3 has 11 amino acids. Germline assignment: CDR1 SQVTM and CDR2 ANQGSEA. V was trimmed by 7 bases and J by 8 bases, leaving 14 bases between them.

In the case of this clone: The same CDR3 can be traced to other DNA sequences in this sample. Here the CDR3 reads CASSLGTGVPYEQYF. The CDR3 DNA reads TGCGCCAGCAGCTTGGGGACAGGTGTGCCATACGAGCAGTACTTC. The chain links TRBV5-1 to TRBJ2-7; 7 positions agree with TRBD1. Germline assignment: CDR1 SGHRS and CDR2 YFSETQ. V was pared by 0 bases and J by 4 bases, with 7 bases of the junction left unmatched. This CDR3 contains 15 residues.

The rearrangement joins TRBV18 to TRBJ2-2; TRBD1 matches at 8 bases. There are 18 residues in the CDR3. Germline loops: CDR1 KGHSH, CDR2 LQKENI. J was trimmed by 5 bases and V by 6 bases; bases with no gene match: 17. CDR3 protein: CASSRKPVQGADTGELFF. The DNA of the CDR3 is TGTGCCAGCTCCAGAAAACCGGTGCAGGGGGCAGATACCGGGGAGCTGTTTTTT.

The rearrangement joins TRBV19 to TRBJ2-1; 13 bases agree with TRBD2. V lost 5 bases to trimming and J lost 9 bases; unmatched junction nucleotides: 4. Germline assignment: CDR1 LNHDA and CDR2 SQIVND (reference sequence). The CDR3 is made up of 14 amino acids. The CDR3 sequence: CASSPGLAGREQFF. CDR3 nucleotide sequence: TGTGCCAGTAGTCCGGGACTAGCGGGGCGTGAGCAGTTCTTC.